This T cell receptor (beta chain) was found in a study of T cell repertoires in cytomegalovirus infection (dated by TCRdb to between 2019 and 2020). Study-wide context: Because public TCR beta signatures pointed to carriage of CMV infection together with the matching HLA type, the HLA type of each donor mattered for the analysis.

The investigation overall reported the following: Cumulative frequency of public TCR beta family members discriminated carriers of CMV infection plus the relevant HLA type in this cohort and an independent 352-donor cohort. In the ex vivo response, HLA-C-restricted CMV-specific TCR beta clonotypes were dominant, and in two of eight donors the single most frequent clonotype came from this HLA-C-restricted group.

CDR1 and CDR2, per the germline V gene (reference sequence), are DFQATT and SNEGSKA. The CDR3, cysteine through valine, is 14 amino acids long. Only the CDR3 DNA stays, 42 bases, in frame from base 1. Germline trimming amounts to 5 bases on V and 3 bases on J, with 5 as the count of junction bases outside the gene matches. Sequencing took place on an Illumina HiSeq 1500. TCRdb redid the processing of the public reads, applying fastp at Q25 and MiXCR, and retained in-frame beta chains. For every CDR3 protein sequence, its rows merge into one entry that carries the most common genes and DNA. Within this sample are hundreds of thousands of distinct CDR3 sequences, with approximately 25% of them counted one time only. The top ten clones comprise less than 9.5% of the sample. In regard to this clonotype: Its binding antigen is unknown. Nothing much larger sits one base from this clone, and base qualities are not available.

The sequencing sample was made of CD8+ T cells from PBMCs. This TCR was recovered from a human donor in good health (CMV status not recorded). Some clones in this sample may be carry-over from other donors' samples. In this chain, TRBV20-1 is recombined with TRBJ2-7; 12 bases in the junction line up with TRBD1. The CDR3 sequence is CSAQGQGAIYEQYV. The base sequence is TGCAGTGCTCAGGGACAGGGGGCGATCTACGAGCAGTACGTC.